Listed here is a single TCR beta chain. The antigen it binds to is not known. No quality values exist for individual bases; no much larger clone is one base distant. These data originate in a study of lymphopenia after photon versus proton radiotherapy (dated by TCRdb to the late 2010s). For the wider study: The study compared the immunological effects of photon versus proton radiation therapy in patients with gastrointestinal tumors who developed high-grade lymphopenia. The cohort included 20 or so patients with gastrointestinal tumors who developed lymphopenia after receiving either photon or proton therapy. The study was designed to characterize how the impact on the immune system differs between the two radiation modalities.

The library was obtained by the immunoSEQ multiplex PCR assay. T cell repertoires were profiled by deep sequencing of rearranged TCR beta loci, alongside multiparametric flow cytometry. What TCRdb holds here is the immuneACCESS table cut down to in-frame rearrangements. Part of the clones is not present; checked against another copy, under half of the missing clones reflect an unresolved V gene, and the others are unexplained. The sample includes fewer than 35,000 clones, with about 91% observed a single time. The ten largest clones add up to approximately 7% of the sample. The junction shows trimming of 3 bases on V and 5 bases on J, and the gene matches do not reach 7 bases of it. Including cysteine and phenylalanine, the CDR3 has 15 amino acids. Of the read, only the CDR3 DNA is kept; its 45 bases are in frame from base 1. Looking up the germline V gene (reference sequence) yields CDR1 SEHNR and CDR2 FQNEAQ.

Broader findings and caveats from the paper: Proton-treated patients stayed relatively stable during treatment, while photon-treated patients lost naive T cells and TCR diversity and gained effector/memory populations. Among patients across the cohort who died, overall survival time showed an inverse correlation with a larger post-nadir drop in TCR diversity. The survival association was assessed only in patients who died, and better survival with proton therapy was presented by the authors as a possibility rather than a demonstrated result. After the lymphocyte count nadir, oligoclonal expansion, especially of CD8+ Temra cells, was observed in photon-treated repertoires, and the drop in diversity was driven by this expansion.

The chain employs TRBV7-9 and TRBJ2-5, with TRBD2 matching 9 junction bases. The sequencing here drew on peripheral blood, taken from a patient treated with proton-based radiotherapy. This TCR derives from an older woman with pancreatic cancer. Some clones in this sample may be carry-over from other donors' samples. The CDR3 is CASSLYSGRTETQYF. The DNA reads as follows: TGTGCCAGCAGCTTGTATAGCGGGAGAACCGAGACCCAGTACTTC.